This T cell receptor beta chain appears in the sequencing data of a study of tumor-infiltrating lymphocytes in primary liver carcinoma. Germline DNA was extracted too, while blood RNA derived from unsorted whole blood. cDNA specific to TCR beta was made from approximately 0.55 ug of total RNA, with a constant-region primer employed for priming. Construction of TCR beta libraries relied on three successive nested multiplex PCR rounds employing slightly modified ARM-PCR. A C-beta reverse primer was combined with TRBV1-TRBV30 forward primers in the first two PCR rounds, and each round had 9 to 10 cycles. TCRdb ran MiXCR on the multiplex PCR reads and lists one entry per CDR3 protein. The sample lists approximately 300,000 distinct CDR3 sequences; less than 75% were seen once. This clonotype has a single count. V was trimmed by 8 bases and J by 1 base, leaving 9 bases between them. CDR1 is LNHDA and CDR2 is SQIVND in the germline V gene (reference sequence). This CDR3 is built from 13 residues.

This TCR derives from a man in his forties with primary liver carcinoma and hepatitis B virus infection. The chain joins TRBV19 to TRBJ1-5, with D unresolved. The sample comprised peripheral blood. The CDR3, as DNA: TGTGCCAGTCACCCCACGAGCAATCAGCCCCAGCATTTT. Protein: CASHPTSNQPQHF.